One sample yielded the 6 T cell receptor beta chains listed below, sequenced in a study of blood T cell repertoires in COVID-19. The protocol was immunoSEQ multiplex PCR, while the TCRdb copy is restricted to in-frame clones and leaves out a portion. Of about 210,000 clones listed, 80% are singletons. The sample was peripheral blood. All receptors come from a human donor in a cohort sampled during active COVID-19.

The rearrangement links TRBV18 to TRBJ2-7; 8 bases agree with TRBD2. Looked up from germline, CDR1 is KGHSH and CDR2 is LQKENI. V shed 3 bases and J 5 bases; nucleotides not matched to a gene: 15. CDR3 length: 17 residues. CDR3 bases: TGTGCCAGCTCACCGTCTACGAGCGGGGGTATTCGGAACGAGCAGTACTTC. Translating gives CASSPSTSGGIRNEQYF.

V usage is TRBV7-9 and J usage is TRBJ1-4; no clear D. The V and J ends lost 4 bases and 2 bases respectively, with 17 bases between them. Germline CDR1 and CDR2: SEHNR and FQNEAQ (reference sequence). The CDR3 covers 17 residues. CDR3 amino acids: CASSSRRATATNEKLFF. DNA of the CDR3: TGTGCCAGCAGCTCCAGGCGCGCCACAGCTACTAATGAAAAACTGTTTTTT.

V is TRBV19 and J is TRBJ2-6; D is undetermined. CDR3 length: 12 amino acids. The germline V and J ends were trimmed by 9 bases and 2 bases, with 5 bases remaining between them. Germline V lookup: CDR1 LNHDA, CDR2 SQIVND (reference sequence). This chain's CDR3 is CASRAGANVLTF. The DNA for the CDR3 is TGTGCCAGCCGGGCTGGGGCCAACGTCCTGACTTTC.

The chain couples TRBV7-2 to TRBJ2-2, with TRBD2 matching 13 bases. Germline CDR1 SGHTA, CDR2 FQGNSA. The CDR3 is made up of 19 amino acids. The junction had 5 bases not matched to a gene; V was cut back by 0 bases and J by 1 base. CDR3 sequence reads: CASSLAIGLAGVNTGELFF. The CDR3 DNA reads TGTGCCAGCAGCTTAGCGATTGGACTAGCGGGAGTGAACACCGGGGAGCTGTTTTTT.

The V call is TRBV15, the J call TRBJ2-1, with D tentatively TRBD2 (5 bases). The germline gives CDR1 LNHNV, CDR2 YYDKDF (reference sequence). The CDR3 sequence is 16 residues long. With 0 bases removed from V and 6 bases from J, the gap between germline ends came to 15 bases. DNA for the CDR3: TGTGCCACCAGCAGAGAAGGACCCCCGGCGGGCAATGAGCAGTTCTTC. Protein: CATSREGPPAGNEQFF.

The rearrangement uses TRBV7-2 and TRBJ2-5, with a possible D match to TRBD1 (6 bases). Germline V gene sequence: CDR1 SGHTA, CDR2 FQGNSA. V was trimmed by 1 base and J by 5 bases, leaving 14 bases between them. The CDR3 extends over 15 amino acids. CDR3 nucleotides: TGTGCCAGCAGCTTAGTCGACAGGCCAGGGGAGACCCAGTACTTC. Translated: CASSLVDRPGETQYF.